What follows are 10 T cell receptor beta chains derived from one specimen sequenced in a study of blood T cells in healthy people across ages. A second roughly 6 to 12 cycle PCR used barcoded and J-beta primers. MiXCR was run by TCRdb on the 5' RACE reads, yielding one entry per CDR3 protein. The table includes hundreds of thousands of distinct CDR3 sequences, 30% to 45% detected once. What was sequenced was blood. The receptors derive from a young man in good health.

About this clonotype: This may come from a read error, since a much larger clone is one base off. CDR3 bases: TGCAGTGCTAGAGTCCAGGGTTTGACGTTGACGGACTACGAGCAGTACTTC. It codes for CSARVQGLTLTDYEQYF. The chain joins TRBV20-1 to TRBJ2-7; possibly TRBD1 for D (5 bases). Trimming shortened V by 1 base and J by 3 bases, and 22 bases separated the two germline ends. This CDR3 region has 17 residues. In germline, CDR1 is DFQATT, CDR2 SNEGSKA (reference sequence).

V is TRBV27 and J is TRBJ1-2; D gene ambiguous. The V end was cut by 2 bases, the J end by 5 bases, with 15 bases between. From germline, CDR1 is MNHEY and CDR2 SMNVEV (reference sequence). This CDR3 comprises 15 residues. Here the CDR3 reads CASSLKGSGGYGYTF. The CDR3 nucleotides read TGTGCCAGCAGTTTAAAGGGCTCGGGAGGGTATGGCTACACCTTC.

This clonotype appeared a few times. V is TRBV12-3 or TRBV12-4 and J is TRBJ2-1, with 8 bases matching TRBD2. Trimming took 7 bases from V and 9 from J; bases not matched to a gene: 5. The CDR3 has 12 residues. In nucleotides, the CDR3 is TGTGCCAGCACCATCGGGGGGGGTGAGCAGTTCTTC. It yields the protein CASTIGGGEQFF.

This clonotype was seen a few times. The rearrangement joins TRBV12-3 or TRBV12-4 to TRBJ1-1; D is uncertain. This CDR3 is built from 16 residues. The V and J ends lost 2 bases and 1 base respectively, with 14 bases between them. The CDR3 loop reads CASSLQPRSGNTEAFF. The CDR3, as DNA: TGTGCCAGCAGTTTACAGCCCAGGAGTGGGAACACTGAAGCTTTCTTT.

This rearrangement joins TRBV28 to TRBJ1-3; D call uncertain. The CDR3 has 15 residues. V lost 2 bases and J lost 0, with 8 bases in between. Germline V gives CDR1 MDHEN, CDR2 SYDVKM. In nucleotides, the CDR3 is TGTGCCAGCAGTTTAGTTCGAAACTCTGGAAACACCATATATTTT. This gives the protein CASSLVRNSGNTIYF.

This clonotype was recorded a few times. This chain uses TRBV12-3 or TRBV12-4 with TRBJ1-6; 10 nucleotides line up with TRBD1. This CDR3 contains 14 residues. V was pared by 6 bases and J by 8 bases, with 4 bases of the junction left unmatched. The CDR3 here is CASRHGTGDSPLHF. CDR3 sequence (DNA): TGTGCCAGCAGGCACGGGACAGGGGATTCACCCCTCCACTTT.

This clonotype has just a few counts. The chain links TRBV2 to TRBJ2-1; possible D gene TRBD1, 6 bases. CDR3 size: 15 residues. Germline values: CDR1 SNHLY, CDR2 FYNNEI. V gave up 4 bases and J gave up 4 bases, with 14 bases separating them. In nucleotides, the CDR3 is TGTGCCAGCAGTGGGGGGACACCTCCTTACAATGAGCAGTTCTTC. This sequence encodes CASSGGTPPYNEQFF.

V gene TRBV4-1 combines with J gene TRBJ1-4; D ambiguous. CDR1 is MGHRA, CDR2 YSYEKL, per germline. CDR3 size: 15 residues. Trimming took 4 bases from V and 5 from J, leaving 14 bases between them. The CDR3 nucleotides are TGCGCCAGCAGCCCAGTGCAGCAGGACAATGAAAAACTGTTTTTT. It codes for CASSPVQQDNEKLFF.

This clonotype was picked up many times. The CDR3 bases are TGTGCCAGCAGTCCGGGGGGGTCAGATACGCAGTATTTT. This translates into CASSPGGSDTQYF. The chain links TRBV12-3 or TRBV12-4 to TRBJ2-3; 8 bases are shared with TRBD2. Trimming cost V 5 bases and J 4 bases; bases outside gene matches: 2. This CDR3 contains 13 residues.

The CDR3 nucleotides read TGCAGTGCTGAACGTGGCACCACAAGCTACACCTTC. Translated: CSAERGTTSYTF. J is TRBJ1-2 and V is TRBV20-1; D ambiguous. From germline, CDR1 is DFQATT and CDR2 SNEGSKA (reference sequence). Trimming took off 5 bases at V and 9 bases at J, with 16 bases between the two ends. This CDR3 spans 12 amino acids.